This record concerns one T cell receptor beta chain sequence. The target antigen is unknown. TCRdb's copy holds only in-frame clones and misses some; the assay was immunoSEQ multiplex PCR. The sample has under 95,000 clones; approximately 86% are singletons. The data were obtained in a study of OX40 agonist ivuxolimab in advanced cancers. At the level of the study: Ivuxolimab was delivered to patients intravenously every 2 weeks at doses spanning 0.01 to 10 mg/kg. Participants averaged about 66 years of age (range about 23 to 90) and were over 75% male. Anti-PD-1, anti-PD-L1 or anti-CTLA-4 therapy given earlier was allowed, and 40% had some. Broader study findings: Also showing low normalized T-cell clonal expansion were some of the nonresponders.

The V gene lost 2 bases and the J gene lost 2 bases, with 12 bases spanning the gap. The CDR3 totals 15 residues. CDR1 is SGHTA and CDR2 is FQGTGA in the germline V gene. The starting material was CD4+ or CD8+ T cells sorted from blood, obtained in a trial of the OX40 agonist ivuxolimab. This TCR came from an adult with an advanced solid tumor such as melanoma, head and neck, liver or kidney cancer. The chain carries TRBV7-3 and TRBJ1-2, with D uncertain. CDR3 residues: CASSLQPSGNYGYTF. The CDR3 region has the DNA TGTGCCAGCAGCTTACAGCCAAGTGGGAACTATGGCTACACCTTC.